This TCR beta chain was identified in a study of T-cell reconstitution after alpha-beta-depleted transplantation in children. Study results and caveats: Expanded clones from the graft, numbering several hundred, reportedly supplied alpha-beta T cells about two months after transplant. After transplant, high TCRbeta diversity at day 60 in some patients arose from surviving recipient T cells and thymic progenitors. When one year had passed after transplant, most T-cell counts and diversity came from newly produced T cells.

About this clonotype itself: The antigen is unknown.

The CDR3 has 12 amino acids. The germline CDR1 and CDR2 sequences are LGHDT and YNNKEL (reference sequence). Trimming stripped 0 bases from V and 8 bases from J, with 6 bases between. The TCRbeta library was prepared with unique molecular identifiers. TCRdb reprocessed the PCR reads via MiXCR and lists one record per CDR3 protein. Of fewer than 1 million distinct CDR3 sequences detected, 16% appear once; the ten largest clones hold 5%. The chain employs TRBV3-1 and TRBJ2-3; weak D call: TRBD2 (5 bases). The sequences come from PBMCs, mostly from graft donor cells, collected 360 days after TCRalphabeta/CD19-depleted stem cell transplant. This receptor was obtained from a male patient between 10 and 17 years old who had a stem cell transplant for acute lymphoblastic leukemia, so the T cells may come from the graft donor. CDR3 amino acids: CASSQDEGTQYF. The CDR3, as DNA: TGTGCCAGCAGCCAAGACGAGGGTACGCAGTATTTT.